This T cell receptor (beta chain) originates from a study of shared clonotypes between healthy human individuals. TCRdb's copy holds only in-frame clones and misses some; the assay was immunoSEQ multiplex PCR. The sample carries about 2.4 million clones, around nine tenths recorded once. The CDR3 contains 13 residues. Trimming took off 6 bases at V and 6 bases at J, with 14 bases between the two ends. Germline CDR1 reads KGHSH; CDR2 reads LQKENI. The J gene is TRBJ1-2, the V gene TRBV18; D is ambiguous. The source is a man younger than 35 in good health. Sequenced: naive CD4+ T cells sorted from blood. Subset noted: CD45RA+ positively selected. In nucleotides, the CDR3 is TGTGCCAGCTCGCCTAGGGAGTCAGATGGCTACACCTTC. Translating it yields CASSPRESDGYTF.